This T cell receptor beta chain derives from a study of neurological immune-mediated disorders. The V end was cut by 0 bases, the J end by 8 bases, with 13 bases between. Germline CDR1 reads DFQATT; CDR2 reads SNEGSKA (reference sequence). The CDR3 is 13 amino acids. TCRdb recomputed calls from the 5' RACE reads with MiXCR, one row per CDR3 protein. The sample shows some 43,000 distinct CDR3 sequences, 2.5% of them seen only once. This clonotype was detected many times. The chain joins TRBV20-1 to TRBJ1-2; no clear D. This clonotype originated in a man aged 30-40 years with multiple sclerosis. The sequenced material came from PBMCs. The CDR3 sequence is CSARENSGRGYTF. The DNA for the CDR3 is TGCAGTGCTAGAGAAAACAGCGGACGGGGCTACACCTTC.